This T cell receptor (beta chain) appears in the sequencing data of a study of long-term antiretroviral therapy in people with HIV. In the study overall: It was about a decade before the 2015 immediate-ART recommendation that the earliest samples were taken.

The authors ran the immunoSEQ assay, v3.0, at survey level. Some clones are missing from TCRdb's copy, which holds only in-frame ones; the method was immunoSEQ multiplex PCR. The sample carries around 15,000 clones, 70% to 90% recorded once. The CDR3 sequence is 14 residues long. Trimming removed 11 bases from V and 2 bases from J, with 16 bases in between. Germline V gene lookup returns CDR1 MDHEN and CDR2 SYDVKM. Whole-study results and caveats: Dominance of pre-ART expanded clones persisted, fluctuating and often declining after ART.

Notes on this clone: Its antigen is unknown.

The chain carries TRBV28 and TRBJ1-5; D is unresolved. The sequenced sample was unsorted PBMCs, obtained 0.5 years after starting antiretroviral therapy. The clonotype comes from a woman in her thirties or forties with HIV. For the CDR3, the DNA is TGTGCCTACGAGGGAACCGTCTGCAATCAGCCCCAGCATTTT. As protein: CAYEGTVCNQPQHF.